The TCR beta chain under discussion was sequenced for a study of blood T cell repertoires in COVID-19. About the study: Sites across the United States, Italy and Spain contributed samples from acute and convalescent COVID-19. Sample material is recorded as cDNA or gDNA derived from T cells, B-cell-depleted T cells, or PBMCs.

CDR3 size: 14 residues. Germline V gene sequence: CDR1 SEHNR, CDR2 FQNEAQ (reference sequence). With 2 bases removed from V and 7 bases from J, the gap between germline ends came to 12 bases. In the authors' workflow: The authors estimated nucleated cell counts from reference gene primer amplification. Libraries were prepared by immunoSEQ multiplex PCR; TCRdb keeps only in-frame clonotypes and omits some of them. V and J calls and clone size follow that table, whereas D and trimming were derived from the DNA. The sample has 310,000 or so clones, roughly 90% seen once; the top ten hold roughly 2%. This clone was observed a few times.

The origin of this receptor is a woman between 45 and 65 years old who had recovered from COVID-19. The chain is built from TRBV7-9 and TRBJ2-1, with D possibly matching TRBD2 (5 bases). The sequenced sample consisted of peripheral blood. The CDR3 protein is CASSLSGNSNEQFF. In nucleotides, the CDR3 is TGTGCCAGCAGCTTAAGCGGAAACTCTAATGAGCAGTTCTTC.